The sequence of this TCR beta chain was determined in a study of cytomegalovirus exposure and HLA in healthy donors. Study outcomes and limitations: In an earlier analysis, about 87% or about 30%: the productive usage of most TCR beta V segments. Analysis performed later showed TCR beta chains linked to HLA being more clonally expanded than equally common others. An observed cluster of highly shared sequence variants was recorded as a likely sequencing artifact.

With regard to this clone: The antigen is undetermined.

Germline CDR1 and CDR2: SGHRS and YFSETQ. Between the trimmed V and J ends, which lost 4 bases and 1 base, there was a span of 14 bases. This CDR3 has 15 residues. With 60 Vbeta and 13 Jbeta primers, the PCR was carried out. TCRdb keeps only in-frame clones here, not all; method: immunoSEQ multiplex PCR. Here the sample spans some 180,000 clones, 70% to 85% being singletons. The chain recombines TRBV5-1 with TRBJ1-1, with a tentative D call TRBD1 (5 bases). The sample taken for sequencing was PBMCs. This clonotype was obtained from a man aged 35 to 55 in good health and CMV-seropositive. The CDR3 sequence is CASSPQGGANTEAFF. The CDR3, as DNA: TGCGCCAGCAGCCCCCAGGGCGGAGCGAACACTGAAGCTTTCTTT.